Sequencing of this TCR beta chain was carried out in a study of T cells in Graves' hyperthyroidism and ophthalmopathy. RNA transcripts gave rise to amplified TCR beta CDR3 regions. An initial round of RT-PCR targeting the TCR CDR3 relied on the HTBI primer set. TCRdb passed the multiplex PCR reads through MiXCR, listing each CDR3 protein once. The sample consists of about 710,000 distinct CDR3 sequences, 16% of them appearing once. Those patients with uncontrolled infection, other autoimmune disease, pregnancy or lactation were excluded. The TCR originated in a man younger than 35 with Graves' hyperthyroidism. The sequenced sample consisted of blood.

DNA for the CDR3: TGCAGCGGGTCACGGGGAGGCGAGGAAAAACTGTTTTTT. Protein product: CSGSRGGEEKLFF. The V call is TRBV29-1, the J call TRBJ1-4; no firm D call. The CDR3 extends over 13 amino acids. CDR1 and CDR2 from the germline V gene are SQVTM and ANQGSEA. The V end lost 7 bases, the J end lost 8 bases, and 17 bases lay between the germline ends. Variable domain in full (rest from reference TRBV29-1 and TRBJ1-4): SAVISQKPSRDICQRGTSLTIQCQVDSQVTMMFWYRQQPGQSLTLIATANQGSEATYESGFVIDKFPISRPNLTFSTLTVSNMSPEDSSIYLCSGSRGGEEKLFFGSGTQLSVL.